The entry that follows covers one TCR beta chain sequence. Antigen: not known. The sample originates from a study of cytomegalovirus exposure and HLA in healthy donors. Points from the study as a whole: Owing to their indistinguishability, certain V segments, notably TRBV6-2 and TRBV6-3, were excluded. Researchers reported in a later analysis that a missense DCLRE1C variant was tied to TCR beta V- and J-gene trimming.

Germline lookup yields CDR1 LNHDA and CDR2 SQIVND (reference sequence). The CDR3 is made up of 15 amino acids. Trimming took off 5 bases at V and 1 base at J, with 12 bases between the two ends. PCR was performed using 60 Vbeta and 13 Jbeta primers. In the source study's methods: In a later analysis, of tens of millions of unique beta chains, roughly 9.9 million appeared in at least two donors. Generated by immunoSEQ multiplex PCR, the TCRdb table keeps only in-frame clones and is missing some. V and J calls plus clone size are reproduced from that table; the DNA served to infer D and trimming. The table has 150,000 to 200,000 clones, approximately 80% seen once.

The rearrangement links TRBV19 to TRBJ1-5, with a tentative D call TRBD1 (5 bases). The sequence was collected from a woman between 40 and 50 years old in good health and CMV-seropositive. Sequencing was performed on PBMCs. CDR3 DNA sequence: TGTGCCAGTAGTGTGGAGGGGTTGAGCAATCAGCCCCAGCATTTT. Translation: CASSVEGLSNQPQHF.